Sequencing of this TCR beta chain was carried out in a study of blood T cell repertoires in COVID-19. At the level of the study: Donors in the United States, Italy and Spain gave samples during acute or convalescent COVID-19. In each case, the material was cDNA or gDNA derived from T cells, B-cell-depleted T cells, or PBMCs.

Trimming removed 5 bases at V and 1 base at J, with 12 bases between. Germline CDR1 is SGHTA and CDR2 is FQGTGA. CDR3 length: 14 amino acids. In the study's own analysis: Amplification from reference gene primers served as the basis for estimated nucleated cell counts. The table came from immunoSEQ multiplex PCR; TCRdb's copy has only in-frame clones and leaves some out. That table is the source of V, J and clone size, and D and trimming were worked out from the DNA. The sample lists approximately 400,000 clones, about 89% seen once, with 0.95% to 1.5% in the top ten. This chain uses TRBV7-3 with TRBJ2-7, with D uncertain. This TCR came from a man aged 35 to 55 with acute or convalescent COVID-19. Sequencing was done on a sample of peripheral blood. DNA of the CDR3: TGTGCCAGCAGCCCCCAAGCTAATTCCTACGAGCAGTACTTC. It encodes CASSPQANSYEQYF.